This T cell receptor (beta chain) was retrieved from a study of CD8+ T cells in alopecia areata (dated by TCRdb to between 2017 and 2018). General notes on the study: The treated patients took part in an open-label pilot trial in which moderate-to-severe alopecia areata was treated with oral tofacitinib at 5 to 10 mg twice daily. Tofacitinib-treated patients had biopsies at baseline and at 4 and 24 weeks of treatment, with a later scalp biopsy in several patients. The RNA source kit depended on sample type: the PAXgene miRNA kit for fixed scalp, the miRNeasy kit for PBMCs, and the RNeasy kit for mouse skin. On the human side, TCRbeta sequencing was run on scalp tissue and on sorted CD4+ and CD8+ peripheral blood T cells from healthy controls and from alopecia areata patients with either patchy or totalis/universalis disease. Disease severity in treated patients was measured with the SALT score, which quantifies the percentage of affected scalp surface area. Clonality in the scalp was compared among normal scalp (n=4), patchy alopecia areata scalp (n=8), and alopecia totalis/universalis scalp (n=8). High-throughput TCRbeta sequencing was used to examine T cell clonal expansion in alopecia areata in both the C3H/HeJ mouse model and human patients. Amplification of TCRbeta CDR3 regions was done by immunoSEQ multiplex PCR using 35 Vbeta forward primers and 13 Jbeta reverse primers. Tofacitinib was administered for 6 to 18 months, and 6 months of follow-up off drug were then conducted to assess delayed response and recurrence. Overall results and qualifications from the work: Unlike mouse skin, where gammadelta T cells dominate, normal human skin contains resident alphabeta T cells that get sequenced too, which complicates analysis of the scalp TCR repertoire. Shared TCR sequences between patients were less evident than in mice, which may be partly attributable to HLA diversity in the patient population. Because the treated cohort was small and had just a single nonresponder, larger studies are needed to establish links between baseline CD8+ expansion and response. During tofacitinib treatment, many expanded lesional clones stuck around in both scalp and blood, and this persistence may partly explain why relapse happens after treatment is stopped. Lesional scalp, especially in alopecia totalis/universalis, showed higher clonality and more expanded CD8+ clones than normal scalp, suggesting antigenic drive. Tofacitinib significantly decreased scalp clonality and the number of expanded CD8+ clones among the top 100 scalp clones.

For this clone: Its recognized antigen is unknown. No much larger clonotype is one base removed from it; base qualities were not supplied.

The trim is 4 bases for V and 0 bases for J, with a gap of 13 bases between the germline ends. Sequences SSHAT (CDR1) and FNYEAQ (CDR2) are obtained from the germline V gene (reference sequence). The CDR3, cysteine through phenylalanine, is 17 amino acids long. Solely the CDR3 DNA is kept, with 51 bases framed from the first base. The library was obtained by the immunoSEQ multiplex PCR assay. RNA was extracted from all samples and reverse transcribed into cDNA as template for TCR sequencing. First-strand cDNA was synthesized with SuperScript III using a 2:1 mix of oligo-dT and random hexamers. A synthetic immune receptor repertoire was used to measure amplification bias, and any remaining bias was corrected computationally. For the original study's pipeline: Raw reads were preprocessed for error removal, and CDR3 was defined according to IMGT conventions as running from the conserved cysteine to phenylalanine. Clonality was computed as 1 minus the Shannon entropy, with the entropy normalized by log2 of the number of productive unique TCRs. CD4 or CD8 identity of scalp clones was inferred by cross-referencing scalp TCRbeta sequences with sorted blood CD4 and CD8 repertoires. TCRdb mirrors the immuneACCESS table, restricted to in-frame sequences. Some clones are absent from its copies; in checked studies, under half trace to an unresolved V gene, and the reason for the others is unknown. The DNA was the basis for D and trimming; V, J and clone size are from that table. The sample includes approximately 90,000 clones, with 70% to 80% observed a single time. Jointly, the top ten make up 17% of the sample.

Reading the label with the study, this specimen's treatment or condition is: oral pan-JAK inhibitor, 5-10 mg twice daily. Lesional scalp punch biopsies and peripheral blood were collected from alopecia areata patients. PBMCs were isolated by density centrifugation and stained for CD3, CD4 and CD8, after which CD4+ and CD8+ T cells were sorted on a FACSAria. This sequence was found in a human donor with alopecia areata. Recombination connected TRBV7-7 to TRBJ2-6; possibly the D gene is TRBD1, per 6 matching bases. Sample: CD8+ T cells sorted from blood, taken at approximately week 42, from a patient treated with tofacitinib. The DNA reads TGTGCCAGCAGCTCAGGGGATAGCTTCTCTGGGGCCAACGTCCTGACTTTC. Its translation is CASSSGDSFSGANVLTF.